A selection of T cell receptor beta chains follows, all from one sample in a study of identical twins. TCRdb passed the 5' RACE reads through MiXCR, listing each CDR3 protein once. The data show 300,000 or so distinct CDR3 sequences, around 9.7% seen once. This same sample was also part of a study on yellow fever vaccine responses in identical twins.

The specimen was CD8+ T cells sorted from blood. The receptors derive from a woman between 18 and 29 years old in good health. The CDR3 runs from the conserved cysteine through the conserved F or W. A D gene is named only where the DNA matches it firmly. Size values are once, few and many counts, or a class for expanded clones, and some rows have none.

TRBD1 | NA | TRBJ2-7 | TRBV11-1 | TGTGCCAGCAGCTTAGGCCCATCACCCAAAGCCGGGACAGGGGGCTACGAGCAGTACTTC | CASSLGPSPKAGTGGYEQYF
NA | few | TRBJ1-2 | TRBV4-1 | TGCGCCAGCAGCCAAGTTATCCGACAGAATAACTATGGCTACACCTTC | CASSQVIRQNNYGYTF
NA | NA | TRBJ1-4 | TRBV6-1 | TGTGCCAGCAGTCGGTTGGGGGCAACTAATGAAAAACTGTTTTTT | CASSRLGATNEKLFF
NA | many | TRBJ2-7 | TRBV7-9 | TGTGCCAGCAGCTGGGAAGGGTACGAGCAGTACTTC | CASSWEGYEQYF
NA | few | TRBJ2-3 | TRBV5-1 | TGCGCCAGCAACACCCCGCCGGGGGCCCCTGGCCCGACGCAGTATTTT | CASNTPPGAPGPTQYF
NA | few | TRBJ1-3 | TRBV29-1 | TGCAGCGTTCGTATGTGGGCGTCTGGAAACACCATATATTTT | CSVRMWASGNTIYF
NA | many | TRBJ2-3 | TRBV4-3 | TGCGCCAGCAGCCAAGATCGACCGGACCAAAGAGCAGATACGCAGTATTTT | CASSQDRPDQRADTQYF
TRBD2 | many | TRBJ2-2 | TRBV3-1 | TGTGCCAGCAGCCAAGATTCCCCACTAGCGGACACCGGGGAGCTGTTTTTT | CASSQDSPLADTGELFF
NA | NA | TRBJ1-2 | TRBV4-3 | TGCGCCAGCGGTAGCATAAACTATGGCTACACCTTC | CASGSINYGYTF
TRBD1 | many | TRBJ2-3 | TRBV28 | TGTGCCAGCAAAGGGGGCTCCTACACAGATACGCAGTATTTT | CASKGGSYTDTQYF
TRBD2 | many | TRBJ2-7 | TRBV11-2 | TGTGCCAGCAGCTTAATTGAGGGAGGGGAGCAGTACTTC | CASSLIEGGEQYF
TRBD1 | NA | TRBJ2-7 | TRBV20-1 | TGCAGTGCTAGAGATGGGGGGACAGGGGGCTACGAGCAGTACTTC | CSARDGGTGGYEQYF
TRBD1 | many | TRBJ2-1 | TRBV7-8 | TGTGCCAGCAGCTTAGGACAGGGCTATGAGCAGTTCTTC | CASSLGQGYEQFF
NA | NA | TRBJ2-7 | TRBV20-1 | TGCAGTGCCTCTGACAGGCTATACTACGAGCAGTACTTC | CSASDRLYYEQYF
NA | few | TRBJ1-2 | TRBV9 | TGTGCCAGCAGCGCGGGGGCCGGAGGCTACACCTTC | CASSAGAGGYTF
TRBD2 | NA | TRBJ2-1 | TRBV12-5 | TGTGCTAGTGGTCCCCCGGGCGGGAGCTCCTACAATGAGCAGTTCTTC | CASGPPGGSSYNEQFF
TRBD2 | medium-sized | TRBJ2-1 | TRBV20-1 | TGCAGTGCTAGATCAATAGCGGGGGCCTCCTACAATGAGCAGTTCTTC | CSARSIAGASYNEQFF
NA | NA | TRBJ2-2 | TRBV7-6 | TGTGCCAGCAGCCGAAACAGAGGCACTGGGGAGCTGTTTTTT | CASSRNRGTGELFF
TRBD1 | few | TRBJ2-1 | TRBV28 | TGTGCCAGCAGGATTACCGGGACAGGGGATTATCGAGTGGGTGAGCAGTTCTTC | CASRITGTGDYRVGEQFF
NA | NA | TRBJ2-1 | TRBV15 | TGTGCCACCAGCCCGCAGGGTGGCCATGAGCAGTTCTTC | CATSPQGGHEQFF
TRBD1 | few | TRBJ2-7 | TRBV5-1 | TGCGCCAGCAGCAACTGGGGACAGGGGGCTGGCGAGCAGTACTTC | CASSNWGQGAGEQYF
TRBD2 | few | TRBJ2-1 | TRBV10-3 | TGTGCCATCAGTGGGACTAGCGGATACAATGAGCAGTTCTTC | CAISGTSGYNEQFF
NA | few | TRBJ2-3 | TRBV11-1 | TGTGCCAGCAGCTCCGACCCCGTGGCAGGAAATGGTAGGGATACGCAGTATTTT | CASSSDPVAGNGRDTQYF
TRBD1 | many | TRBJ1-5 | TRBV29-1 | TGCAGCGTTATTCTACAGGGGGCGGATCAGCCCCAGCATTTT | CSVILQGADQPQHF
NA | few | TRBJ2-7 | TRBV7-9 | TGTGCCAGCAGCGCCCCTGTGGAGGGCAGGTACGAGCAGTACTTC | CASSAPVEGRYEQYF
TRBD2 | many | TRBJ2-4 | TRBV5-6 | TGTGCCAGCAGCTCGACTAGCGGGAGTATTGGAGCCAAAAACATTCAGTACTTC | CASSSTSGSIGAKNIQYF
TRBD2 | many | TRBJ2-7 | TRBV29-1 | TGCAGCGTTGTAGCGGGGGGATACGAGCAGTACTTC | CSVVAGGYEQYF
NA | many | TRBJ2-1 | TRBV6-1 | TGTGCCAGCAGCGAATACAGGGGGGGCAACAATGAGCAGTTCTTC | CASSEYRGGNNEQFF
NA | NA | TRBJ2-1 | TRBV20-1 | TGCAGTGCTAGAGATGAAGGGACACGTTCACCCTACAATGAGCAGTTCTTC | CSARDEGTRSPYNEQFF
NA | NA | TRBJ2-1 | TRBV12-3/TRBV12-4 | TGTGCCAGCAGTTTAGTGGGCTTCAATGAGCAGTTCTTC | CASSLVGFNEQFF
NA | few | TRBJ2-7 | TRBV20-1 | TGCAGTGCTAGTCGCGAACCAGGTGGGGTGTACGAGCAGTACTTC | CSASREPGGVYEQYF
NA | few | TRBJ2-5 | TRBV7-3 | TGTGCCAGCAGCTTGTTGGGGGGCGCCGAGACCCAGTACTTC | CASSLLGGAETQYF
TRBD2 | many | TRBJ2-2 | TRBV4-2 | TGTGCCAGCAGCGCGGGAGTTGCGAACACCGGGGAGCTGTTTTTT | CASSAGVANTGELFF
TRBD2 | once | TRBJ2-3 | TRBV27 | TGTGCCAGCAGTGCCTGGAGGGCTAGCGGAGGGGATACGCAGTATTTT | CASSAWRASGGDTQYF
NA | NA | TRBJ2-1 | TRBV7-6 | TGTGCCAGCAGCTTAAGGGGGTATGAGCAGTTCTTC | CASSLRGYEQFF
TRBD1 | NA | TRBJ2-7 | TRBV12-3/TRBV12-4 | TGTGCCAGCAGTTTAGCGGGACAGGGCCTCTACGAGCAGTACTTC | CASSLAGQGLYEQYF
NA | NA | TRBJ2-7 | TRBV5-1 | TGCGCCAGCAGCTTTCGGGGTATCCACGAGCAGTACTTC | CASSFRGIHEQYF
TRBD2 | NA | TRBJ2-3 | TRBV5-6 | TGTGCCAGCAGCTTGCGGCGGGAGGGAAGCACAGATACGCAGTATTTT | CASSLRREGSTDTQYF
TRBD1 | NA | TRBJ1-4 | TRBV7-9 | TGTGCCAGCAGCTTTGGTTTGACGGCGCAGGGGGGGGAAAAACTGTTTTTT | CASSFGLTAQGGEKLFF
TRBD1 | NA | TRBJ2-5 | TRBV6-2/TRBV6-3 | TGTGCCAGCAGTTACTCACGGACAGGGGACCAAGAGACCCAGTACTTC | CASSYSRTGDQETQYF
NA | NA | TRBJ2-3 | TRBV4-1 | TGCGCCAGCAGCCAAAGTGAGGGATTCACAGATACGCAGTATTTT | CASSQSEGFTDTQYF
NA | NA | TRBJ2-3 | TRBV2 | TGTGCCAGCAGTGATCGGGACTCGAGCACAGATACGCAGTATTTT | CASSDRDSSTDTQYF
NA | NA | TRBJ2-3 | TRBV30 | TGTGCCTGGAGTACGGACTTCCGCACAGATACGCAGTATTTT | CAWSTDFRTDTQYF
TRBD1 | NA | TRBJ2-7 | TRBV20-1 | TGCAGTGCTCTTGAACCGGACAGGGTCATGTACGAGCAGTACTTC | CSALEPDRVMYEQYF
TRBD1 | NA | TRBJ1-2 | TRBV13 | TGTGCCAGCAGCTTAGGTGGGCAGGGGGAAAACTATGGCTACACCTTC | CASSLGGQGENYGYTF
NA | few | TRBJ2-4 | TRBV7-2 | TGTGCCAGCAGCGCCGATTTAGCGGCTGGGAACATTCAGTACTTC | CASSADLAAGNIQYF
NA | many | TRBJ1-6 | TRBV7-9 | TGTGCCAGCAGCTTAGTGTGGAGTAATTCACCCCTCCACTTT | CASSLVWSNSPLHF
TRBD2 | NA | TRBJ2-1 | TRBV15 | TGTGCCACCAGCAGAGGCCGTACCGAACCGGGACTAGCGGACAATGAGCAGTTCTTC | CATSRGRTEPGLADNEQFF
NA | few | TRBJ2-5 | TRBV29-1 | TGCAGCGTTGATTTGGGGATCCGAGAGACCCAGTACTTC | CSVDLGIRETQYF
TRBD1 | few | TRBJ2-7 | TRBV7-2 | TGTGCCAGCAGCTTAATTTCCTTGGGACAGACCTACGAGCAGTACTTC | CASSLISLGQTYEQYF
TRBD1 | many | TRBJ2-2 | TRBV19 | TGTGCCAGTAGTGTCGCCGGGACAGGGAACACCGGGGAGCTGTTTTTT | CASSVAGTGNTGELFF
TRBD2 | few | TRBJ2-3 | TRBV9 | TGTGCCAGCAGCGCGCCCCGGAGCGGGGCTAGCACAGATACGCAGTATTTT | CASSAPRSGASTDTQYF
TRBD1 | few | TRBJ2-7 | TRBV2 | TGTGCCAGCAGTGAATCTAGGACAGGGGGCTTCAACGAGCAGTACTTC | CASSESRTGGFNEQYF
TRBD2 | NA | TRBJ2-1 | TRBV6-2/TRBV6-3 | TGTGCCAGCAGTTACTCAAGACTAGCGCATTACAATGAGCAGTTCTTC | CASSYSRLAHYNEQFF